This TCR beta chain was recovered during a study of PD-L1 blockade in urothelial cancer (dated by TCRdb to the late 2010s). For the wider study: Therapy was started at some point between 2013 and 2015 for all patients, and atezolizumab 1,200 mg was administered intravenously every 3 weeks. About 90% of the roughly 30 patients were identified as males with urothelial cancer of bladder origin, and a prior smoking history was reported by 18 of 29 patients. An ECOG performance status of 0 or 1 was recorded for the patients, and 0 to 3 prior chemotherapy regimens had been received by the patients. Blood samples were analyzed at two time points: 3 weeks after treatment start (second dose) and 6 weeks after treatment start. Blood samples yielded a median of roughly 150,000 T cells and approximately 83,000 unique TCRs, with median clonality 0.080. Somatic, immune and clinical correlates of response to PD-L1 blockade with atezolizumab in urothelial cancer were the focus of an exploratory multi-omic analysis. Pretreatment tumor samples, along with matched peripheral blood collected serially before and after atezolizumab treatment, underwent TCR sequencing. Durable clinical benefit was defined as progression-free survival longer than 6 months, and TCR features were also tested against progression-free and overall survival. In the same patients, pretreatment tumors underwent whole exome sequencing and RNA sequencing in addition to TCR sequencing. Durable clinical benefit was achieved by nine patients but not by the remaining 20. Pretreatment blood TCR-seq was available for twenty-nine patients, at least one posttreatment blood collection was obtained for approximately 24 patients, and tumor TCR-seq was available for approximately 24 patients. Study-wide conclusions, independent of this receptor: Because the sample size was small (n of about 29) and many exploratory analyses were performed, the results are intended to be hypothesis-generating. Greater expansion of tumor-associated TCR clones in peripheral blood 3 weeks after the start of treatment was observed in patients with durable benefit (n of about 20, p = 0.022). A pretreatment peripheral blood TCR clonality below the median was linked to improved progression-free and overall survival.

Synthetic TCR analog templates were spiked into each PCR to estimate absolute template abundance from read counts. Using the immunoSEQ assay, TCRbeta CDR3 regions were amplified from genomic DNA with bias-controlled V and J gene primers. Sequencing of rearranged TCRbeta segments was performed at approximately 20X coverage. As for the original processing: Clustering was used to correct sequencing errors, and CDR3s were annotated against IMGT to assign V, D and J genes. Out-of-frame and stop-codon sequences were excluded, and only productive TCRbeta rearrangements were used in downstream analyses. Clonality was calculated as one minus the Shannon entropy normalized by the log of the number of unique productive sequences. Clones differing between time points or between blood and tumor were identified using Fisher's exact test with Benjamini-Hochberg correction, with an adjusted p below 0.01 applied as the threshold. The source is immuneACCESS, and TCRdb retained only in-frame sequences with V and J called. Part of the clones is not carried over; for the studies checked, unresolved V genes explain less than half of this, and the remainder is unexplained. The V and J calls and clone size come from that table; D and trimming were worked out from the DNA. Within this sample are 50,000 or so clones, with about 86% of them counted one time only. The ten largest clonotypes hold 3% to 4% of the sample.

On this clone: The specificity of this receptor is unknown. Qualities for individual bases were not recorded, and no much larger clone is one base off.

The time point label for this specimen denotes: pretreatment peripheral blood. A total of 25 to 35 patients with locally advanced or metastatic urothelial carcinoma, treated at Memorial Sloan Kettering on a trial protocol, made up the cohort. Peripheral blood mononuclear cells were collected pretreatment and during treatment, with between 1 and 8 total time points per patient. The Qiagen DNeasy Blood extraction kit was used to purify genomic DNA from total PBMCs and tumor samples. PBMCs were collected pretreatment and during treatment, and were isolated and stored as previously described. Reading from cysteine to phenylalanine, the CDR3 counts 15 amino acids. The only DNA kept is the CDR3, 45 bases in frame from the first base. Relative to germline, V is missing 1 base and J is missing 0 bases, with 1 base of the junction outside any gene match. Via the germline V gene, CDR1 is LGHNA and CDR2 YSLEER.

The source of this sequence is a man between 65 and 85 years old with urothelial cancer. The V gene is TRBV4-3 and the J gene is TRBJ2-3, and 7 junctional nucleotides match TRBD1. Material: PBMCs, obtained around atezolizumab (anti-PD-L1) treatment. The sequenced DNA: TGCGCCAGCAGCCAAGGGGGACAGAGCACAGATACGCAGTATTTT. Its amino acids are CASSQGGQSTDTQYF.